This TCR beta chain derives from a study of cytomegalovirus exposure and HLA in healthy donors. In the study overall: HLA-typed donors were the source of roughly 80 million unique TCRs held in an early data release. Overall study results and limits: A link between a missense DCLRE1C variant and TCR beta V- and J-gene trimming emerged from a later analysis.

60 Vbeta and 13 Jbeta primers were used in PCR. Method: immunoSEQ multiplex PCR; TCRdb's copy keeps in-frame clones and lacks some. The table includes 150,000 or so clones, 65% to 85% detected once. Trimming stripped 4 bases from V and 1 base from J, with 10 bases between. The germline V gene encodes CDR1 MNHEY and CDR2 SVGAGI. This CDR3 region has 14 residues. About this clone itself: As yet, its antigen is unknown.

The chain uses TRBV6-5 and TRBJ1-1; D gene unclear. The source is a woman between 18 and 29 years old in good health and CMV-seronegative. Sequencing input: PBMCs. The chain's CDR3 is CASSWAGENTEAFF. The CDR3 DNA is TGTGCCAGCAGTTGGGCAGGCGAGAACACTGAAGCTTTCTTT.